Sequencing of this T cell receptor (beta chain) was carried out in a study of T cell therapy after organ transplantation. Time point here: 20-29 weeks after completion of therapy. Concerning this clone itself: The antigen remains unidentified.

Generated by immunoSEQ multiplex PCR, the TCRdb table keeps only in-frame clones and is missing some. This sample has roughly 1,100 clones; roughly 65% occur once, and the top ten carry around 39%. The CDR3 totals 16 residues. Germline loops: CDR1 LNHDA, CDR2 SQIVND (reference sequence). Trimming pared 0 bases from V and 0 bases from J, leaving 9 bases between. This clonotype was obtained from a human patient who had received a solid organ transplant and had CMV disease. Some T cells may trace back to the graft donor. The chain employs TRBV19 and TRBJ1-3; no clear D gene. The material was CD8+ T cells from blood, obtained after autologous CMV-specific T cell therapy. For the CDR3, the DNA is TGTGCCAGTAGTATAGATCCTCACAGCTCTGGAAACACCATATATTTT. Its translation is CASSIDPHSSGNTIYF.